The clone carrying this T cell receptor (beta chain) was observed many times. The antigen is not known. The sample is drawn from a study of Graves' ophthalmopathy and Graves' hyperthyroidism. CDR3 regions of TCR beta were amplified from RNA transcripts. RT-PCR with HTBI primers came first, then second-round multiplex PCR. MiXCR was run by TCRdb on the multiplex PCR reads, yielding one entry per CDR3 protein. The data contain approximately 460,000 distinct CDR3 sequences, around 15% of them singletons. For donors with ophthalmopathy, the disease showed moderate-to-severe activity, reached CAS ≥3 and NOSPECS ≥4, and had lasted under 3 months. Other autoimmune diseases, uncontrolled infections, pregnancy or lactation excluded patients from enrollment. Diagnosis used clinical symptoms, serum thyroxine, TRAb, thyroid ultrasound and orbital computed tomography. V was shortened by 4 bases and J by 5 bases, with 17 bases between the two germline ends. In germline, CDR1 is MNHEY, CDR2 SVGAGI. The CDR3 is made up of 15 amino acids.

Whole-study findings and limits: Progression of ophthalmopathy was predicted by the model with approximately 71% sensitivity and under 85% specificity.

The sequence was obtained from a woman between 25 and 40 years old with Graves' ophthalmopathy. The chain couples TRBV6-5 to TRBJ1-1, with D tentatively TRBD1 (6 bases). Sequenced: blood. CDR3 in DNA: TGTGCCAGCAGTTCCCACGGAGGGGGGGATACTGAAGCTTTCTTT. Its translation is CASSSHGGGDTEAFF.